The source of this T cell receptor beta chain is a study of blood T cell repertoires in COVID-19 (dated by TCRdb to the early 2020s). Concerning the study at large: Samples from collaborators originated in the United States, Italy and Spain and spanned both the acute and convalescent phases of COVID-19. The prospective study material was composed of cDNA or gDNA derived from T cells, B-cell-depleted T cells, or PBMCs. The dataset comprised deeply sampled blood TCRbeta repertoires from subjects exposed to, actively infected with, or recovered from COVID-19. The repertoires were made available in a free public database intended to serve as a resource for research on the immune response to SARS-CoV-2. Samples came from the ongoing ImmuneRACE study (first 160 participants) plus 1,254 subjects from 6 global collaborators. The sample metadata nearly always contained a de-identified subject ID, COVID-19 status, age in years and sex. Where available, HLA class I and class II types were obtained from metadata supplied by the sample provider rather than from assay-based typing. Points the paper makes about the study in general: The quantity of clinical and demographic metadata differed by source and by participant and was supplied without curation.

TCRbeta CDR3 regions were amplified from genomic DNA using the immunoSEQ Assay, a bias-controlled multiplex PCR. The original methods were these. Nucleated cell counts per sample were estimated from amplification of reference gene primers within the assay. To quantify the absolute abundance of each unique TCRbeta CDR3 rearrangement, sequence reads were collapsed and filtered. For each sample, productive Simpson clonality was calculated by taking the square root of Simpson's diversity index across productive rearrangements. TCRdb re-hosts the immuneACCESS table, in-frame sequences only. Its copies lack some clones; in the studies checked, an unresolved V gene accounts for under half of them, and the cause for the rest is not known. V and J calls plus clone size are reproduced from that table; the DNA served to infer D and trimming. This sample lists about 200,000 clones; about 90% were detected once. Of the sample, approximately 0.62% is held by the ten largest clones.

Between the V and J ends, shortened by 2 bases and 10 bases respectively, the junction contains 18 bases. Counted from cysteine to phenylalanine, this CDR3 has 15 amino acids. The entry retains the CDR3 DNA only, 45 bases that are in frame from base 1. In the germline V gene, CDR1 corresponds to KGHSH and CDR2 to LQKENI. Each collaborating institution followed its own protocols to collect whole blood in K2EDTA tubes. For TCRbeta analysis, collaborator samples were shipped as frozen whole blood, as isolated PBMCs, or as DNA extracted from either sample type. On this clone: There is no known antigen for this receptor. No base quality values were provided; no much bigger clone lies one nucleotide off.

The sequenced sample consisted of peripheral blood. The chain couples TRBV18 to TRBJ2-1; matching of 5 bases hints at TRBD1 as the D gene. The clonotype comes from a man aged 50 to 60 with acute or convalescent COVID-19. The DNA sequence is as follows: TGTGCCAGCTCACCAGTACTGGGGCCCAGTCAAGAGCAGTTCTTC. This translates into CASSPVLGPSQEQFF. Full variable domain (CDR3 extended with the reference TRBV18 and TRBJ2-1 proteins): NAGVMQNPRHLVRRRGQEARLRCSPMKGHSHVYWYRQLPEEGLKFMVYLQKENIIDESGMPKERFSAEFPKEGPSILRIQQVVRGDSAAYFCASSPVLGPSQEQFFGPGTRLTVL.